This T cell receptor (beta chain) was captured by sequencing in a study of graft-versus-host responses after intestinal transplantation. In the study overall: Anti-thymocyte globulin induction was given to all recipients, followed by tacrolimus and steroids for around three years. Findings and caveats of the study: Among recipient marrow samples, GvH clones were found; some appeared first in ileum or blood.

CDR1 is MNHNY, CDR2 SVGAGI, per germline (reference sequence). The CDR3 consists of 13 residues. V dropped 6 bases and J dropped 5 bases, with 13 bases sitting between them. The data were produced by immunoSEQ multiplex PCR, yet TCRdb's version contains in-frame clones alone and is incomplete. In the table there are about 20,000 clones, around 42% of which are singletons. Sorted after the reaction were proliferating CFSE-low CD3+CD4+ and CD3+CD8+ responders. This clonotype originated in a human patient who received an intestinal transplant. The chain is built from TRBV6-6 and TRBJ1-2, with D uncertain. Sequenced material: alloreactive CD4+ T cells from a mixed lymphocyte reaction culture, taken before intestinal transplant. Subset described: CFSE-low proliferating T cells sorted from approximately six-day pre-transplant mixed lymphocyte reaction (GvH or HvG direction). In DNA form, the CDR3 reads TGTGCCAGCAGCCCGACCGGGAATTATGGCTACACCTTC. Encoded protein: CASSPTGNYGYTF.